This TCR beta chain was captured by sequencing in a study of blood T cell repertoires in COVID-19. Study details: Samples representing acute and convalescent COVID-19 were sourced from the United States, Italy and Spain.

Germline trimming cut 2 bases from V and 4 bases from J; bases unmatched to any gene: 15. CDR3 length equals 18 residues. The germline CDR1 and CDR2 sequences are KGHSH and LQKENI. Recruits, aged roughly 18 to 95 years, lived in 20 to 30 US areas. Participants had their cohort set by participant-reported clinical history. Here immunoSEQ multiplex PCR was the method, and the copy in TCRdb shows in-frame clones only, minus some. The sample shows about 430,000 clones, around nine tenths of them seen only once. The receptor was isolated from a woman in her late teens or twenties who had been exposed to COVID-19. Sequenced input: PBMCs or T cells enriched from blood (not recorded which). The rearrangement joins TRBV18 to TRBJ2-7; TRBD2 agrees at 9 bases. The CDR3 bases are TGTGCCAGCTCACCAATTTCTAGCGGGAACCCCCGTATGTACGAGCAGTACTTC. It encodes CASSPISSGNPRMYEQYF.